This is a list of T cell receptor beta chains from one sample in a study of blood T cell repertoires in COVID-19. TCRdb's copy holds only in-frame clones and misses some; the assay was immunoSEQ multiplex PCR. This sample has around 130,000 clones, with around 81% found just once. Sequenced sample: peripheral blood. These receptors were obtained from a human donor in a cohort sampled during active COVID-19. Both conserved end residues are part of each CDR3. Fields, in order: V gene, D gene, CDR3 length, J gene, CDR3 protein. A D gene is named only where the DNA matches it firmly.

v_call: TRBV10-2
d_call: .
cdr3_length: 12
j_call: TRBJ2-7
cdr3_aa: CASSAPEGEQYF

v_call: TRBV4-2
d_call: TRBD1
cdr3_length: 15
j_call: TRBJ2-1
cdr3_aa: CASTVTGDEVNEQFF

v_call: TRBV27
d_call: .
cdr3_length: 15
j_call: TRBJ2-2
cdr3_aa: CASSLSAVIHGELFF

v_call: TRBV30
d_call: .
cdr3_length: 13
j_call: TRBJ2-7
cdr3_aa: CAWGGSSRGEQYF

v_call: TRBV6-4
d_call: .
cdr3_length: 14
j_call: TRBJ1-2
cdr3_aa: CASSPGTTSYGYTF

v_call: TRBV5-4
d_call: TRBD1
cdr3_length: 16
j_call: TRBJ1-2
cdr3_aa: CASSSPPRRQGHGYTF

v_call: TRBV7-2
d_call: TRBD2
cdr3_length: 16
j_call: TRBJ2-7
cdr3_aa: CASSFPGLAASYEQYF

v_call: TRBV9
d_call: .
cdr3_length: 13
j_call: TRBJ1-1
cdr3_aa: CASSVGGDAATFF

v_call: TRBV3-1/TRBV3-2
d_call: TRBD2
cdr3_length: 19
j_call: TRBJ2-7
cdr3_aa: CASSQVGGLAGAVSYEQYF

v_call: TRBV19
d_call: TRBD2
cdr3_length: 21
j_call: TRBJ2-4
cdr3_aa: CASSMRFLRRGTSGNQFIQYF

v_call: TRBV28
d_call: TRBD1
cdr3_length: 17
j_call: TRBJ2-1
cdr3_aa: CASSPAGGQAGHNEQFF

v_call: TRBV6-2/TRBV6-3
d_call: .
cdr3_length: 13
j_call: TRBJ2-7
cdr3_aa: CASSYPSSYEQYF

v_call: TRBV18
d_call: .
cdr3_length: 16
j_call: TRBJ2-1
cdr3_aa: CASSPRLERGVNEQFF

v_call: TRBV5-1
d_call: TRBD1
cdr3_length: 17
j_call: TRBJ2-5
cdr3_aa: CASSEGQGVPIGKTQYF

v_call: TRBV11-1
d_call: .
cdr3_length: 14
j_call: TRBJ2-7
cdr3_aa: CASTVTGSRNEQYF

v_call: TRBV9
d_call: .
cdr3_length: 15
j_call: TRBJ2-2
cdr3_aa: CASSGKNTNTGELFF

v_call: TRBV19
d_call: .
cdr3_length: 17
j_call: TRBJ2-2
cdr3_aa: CASSPLTAESGTGELFF

v_call: TRBV6-1
d_call: .
cdr3_length: 17
j_call: TRBJ1-5
cdr3_aa: CASSEVLQTHSNQPQHF

v_call: TRBV7-8
d_call: .
cdr3_length: 12
j_call: TRBJ1-1
cdr3_aa: CASSYQNTEAFF

v_call: TRBV19
d_call: TRBD1
cdr3_length: 15
j_call: TRBJ1-6
cdr3_aa: CASSSTGGDNSPLHF

v_call: TRBV6-6
d_call: TRBD1
cdr3_length: 13
j_call: TRBJ1-6
cdr3_aa: CATAQGVRSPLHF

v_call: TRBV2
d_call: TRBD1
cdr3_length: 15
j_call: TRBJ2-5
cdr3_aa: CASSEDRGFQETQYF

v_call: TRBV4-1
d_call: TRBD1
cdr3_length: 15
j_call: TRBJ2-7
cdr3_aa: CASSQFGTGKYEQYF

v_call: TRBV27
d_call: .
cdr3_length: 14
j_call: TRBJ2-7
cdr3_aa: CASSLRAGDYEQYF

v_call: TRBV5-1
d_call: .
cdr3_length: 14
j_call: TRBJ1-6
cdr3_aa: CASSPGQFNSPLHF

v_call: TRBV5-4
d_call: TRBD1
cdr3_length: 15
j_call: TRBJ2-1
cdr3_aa: CASSPGRQGPNEQFF

v_call: TRBV28
d_call: TRBD2
cdr3_length: 15
j_call: TRBJ2-2
cdr3_aa: CASSLLAGDGGELFF

v_call: TRBV27
d_call: TRBD1
cdr3_length: 14
j_call: TRBJ2-1
cdr3_aa: CASTPDREVNEQFF

v_call: TRBV9
d_call: TRBD2
cdr3_length: 15
j_call: TRBJ2-2
cdr3_aa: CASSVSGGEAGELFF

v_call: TRBV6-5
d_call: TRBD1
cdr3_length: 14
j_call: TRBJ2-7
cdr3_aa: CASSRDRVRDEQYF